In its sample, the clone carrying this T cell receptor (beta chain) was seen many times. As to time point: patch test 2, 6 weeks after DPC sensitization. Treatment of the sample: therapeutic diphenylcyclopropenone sensitization with weekly scalp DPC. This entry belongs to a study of human T cells and chemical hapten exposure. Deletions cut 5 bases from V and 2 bases from J, with 9 bases between. The germline V gene has CDR1 SQVTM and CDR2 ANQGSEA. CDR3 length: 12 residues. TCRdb re-called the RACE reads through MiXCR, storing one row per CDR3 protein. The table lists about 50,000 distinct CDR3 sequences, 8.5% to 10% of them singletons.

This sequence was found in a woman between 50 and 59 years old with alopecia areata. Some clones in this sample may be carry-over from other donors' samples. The V and J genes are TRBV29-1 and TRBJ1-2, with unresolved D. Specimen: whole blood, collected in connection with sensitization to the hapten diphenylcyclopropenone (DPC). In nucleotides, the CDR3 is TGCAGCGTTTGGATCTGGAACTATGGCTACACCTTC. It specifies CSVWIWNYGYTF.